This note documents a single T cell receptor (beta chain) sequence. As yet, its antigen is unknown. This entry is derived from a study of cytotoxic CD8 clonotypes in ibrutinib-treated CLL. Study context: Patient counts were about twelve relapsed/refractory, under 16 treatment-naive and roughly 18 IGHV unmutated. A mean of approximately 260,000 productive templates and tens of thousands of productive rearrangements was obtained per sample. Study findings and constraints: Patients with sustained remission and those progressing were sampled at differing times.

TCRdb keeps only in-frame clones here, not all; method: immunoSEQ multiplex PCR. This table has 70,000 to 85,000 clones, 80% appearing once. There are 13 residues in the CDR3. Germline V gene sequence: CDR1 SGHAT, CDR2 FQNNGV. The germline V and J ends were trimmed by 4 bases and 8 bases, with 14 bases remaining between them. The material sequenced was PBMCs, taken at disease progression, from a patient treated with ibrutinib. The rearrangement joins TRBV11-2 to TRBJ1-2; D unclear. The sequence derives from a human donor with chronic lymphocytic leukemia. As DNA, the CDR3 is TGTGCCAGCAGCTCAGGCCCGGATGTAGGCTACACCTTC. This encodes CASSSGPDVGYTF.